There are many counts of the clone carrying this T cell receptor gamma chain. The V gene end was trimmed by 8 bases and the J gene end by 2 bases; junction bases not matched to a gene: 4. This CDR3 is 12 amino acids long. TCRdb re-processed the multiplex PCR reads via CATT. Among around 1,200 gamma-chain clones listed, roughly a tenth were seen once. The entry originates in a study of gamma delta lymphoproliferative disorders and STAT genes. Genomic DNA from isolated PBMCs served as the sequencing template. This sequence joins TRGV10 and TRGJ1 or TRGJ2. TRGV10 is an ORF; its function is uncertain. Specimen: blood. The receptor was isolated from a human donor with gamma-delta T-cell large granular lymphocyte leukemia. In DNA form, the CDR3 reads TGTGCTGCGTGGACCTATTATTATAAGAAACTCTTT. Translated: CAAWTYYYKKLF.